Listed below are T cell receptor beta chains from one sample, sequenced in a study of blood T cells in healthy people across ages. TCRdb re-derived calls from the 5' RACE reads in MiXCR, one entry per CDR3 protein. In the table there are about a million distinct CDR3 sequences, roughly two fifths of which are singletons. The sequenced sample was blood. The receptors come from a man aged 18 to 35 in good health. The CDR3 runs from the conserved cysteine through the conserved F or W. D genes are given only for firm matches. Size is omitted from some rows. Given values are once, few, many or a class for expanded clones.

D: -
J: TRBJ2-3
size: -
V: TRBV5-1
CDR3: CASSQVLTDTQYF
DNA: TGCGCCAGCAGTCAGGTCCTCACAGATACGCAGTATTTT

D: -
J: TRBJ1-5
size: -
V: TRBV2
CDR3: CASSNTGRGSNQPQHF
DNA: TGTGCCAGCAGCAACACGGGGAGGGGTAGCAATCAGCCCCAGCATTTT

D: TRBD1
J: TRBJ2-3
size: -
V: TRBV12-3/TRBV12-4
CDR3: CASSPRGRSDTQYF
DNA: TGTGCCAGCAGTCCCAGGGGGCGGTCAGATACGCAGTATTTT

D: TRBD1
J: TRBJ2-1
size: many
V: TRBV7-9
CDR3: CASSLQGDNEQFF
DNA: TGTGCCAGCAGCTTACAGGGGGACAATGAGCAGTTCTTC

D: TRBD1
J: TRBJ1-6
size: few
V: TRBV20-1
CDR3: CSARPGTGVLPLHF
DNA: TGCAGTGCTAGACCCGGGACAGGGGTTTTACCCCTCCACTTT

D: TRBD1
J: TRBJ2-2
size: many
V: TRBV20-1
CDR3: CSARAGGALSGELFF
DNA: TGCAGTGCTAGAGCAGGGGGCGCTCTGTCCGGGGAGCTGTTTTTT

D: -
J: TRBJ1-1
size: -
V: TRBV9
CDR3: CASSVGPTFEAFF
DNA: TGTGCCAGCAGCGTCGGGCCTACCTTTGAAGCTTTCTTT

D: TRBD2
J: TRBJ2-1
size: few
V: TRBV10-3
CDR3: CAISGTSNNEQFF
DNA: TGTGCCATCAGTGGGACTAGTAACAATGAGCAGTTCTTC

D: -
J: TRBJ2-5
size: -
V: TRBV7-9
CDR3: CASSSGQTARRETQYF
DNA: TGTGCCAGCAGCTCTGGACAGACAGCCAGGCGAGAGACCCAGTACTTC

D: -
J: TRBJ2-5
size: -
V: TRBV6-5
CDR3: CASSYSVRGSEQYF
DNA: TGTGCCAGCAGTTACTCGGTACGTGGGAGTGAGCAGTACTTC

D: -
J: TRBJ1-2
size: -
V: TRBV7-9
CDR3: CASSLGQGLWRYGYTF
DNA: TGTGCCAGCAGCTTAGGCCAGGGACTCTGGAGATATGGCTACACCTTC

D: -
J: TRBJ2-5
size: few
V: TRBV10-3
CDR3: CAISQTQGNSYQETQYF
DNA: TGTGCCATCAGCCAAACCCAGGGAAACTCTTACCAAGAGACCCAGTACTTC

D: -
J: TRBJ1-5
size: -
V: TRBV4-3
CDR3: CASSQDGRVWQPQHF
DNA: TGCGCCAGCAGCCAAGACGGCAGGGTATGGCAGCCCCAGCATTTT

D: TRBD1
J: TRBJ1-2
size: many
V: TRBV12-3/TRBV12-4
CDR3: CASRMTGAGYTF
DNA: TGTGCCAGCAGGATGACAGGGGCTGGCTACACCTTC

D: -
J: TRBJ2-5
size: -
V: TRBV6-5
CDR3: CASSYSKGEQYF
DNA: TGTGCCAGCAGTTACTCTAAAGGGGAGCAGTACTTC

D: -
J: TRBJ1-4
size: -
V: TRBV7-9
CDR3: CASSSTANEKLFF
DNA: TGTGCCAGCAGCTCGACAGCGAATGAAAAACTGTTTTTT

D: -
J: TRBJ2-2
size: -
V: TRBV20-1
CDR3: CSASPLANTGELFF
DNA: TGCAGTGCTAGCCCCCTAGCGAACACCGGGGAGCTGTTTTTT

D: TRBD1
J: TRBJ1-2
size: many
V: TRBV3-1
CDR3: CASSGTGGLGYTF
DNA: TGTGCCAGCAGCGGGACAGGGGGTCTTGGCTACACCTTC

D: -
J: TRBJ1-5
size: -
V: TRBV20-1
CDR3: CRGSSAPDSNQPQHF
DNA: TGCAGGGGGTCAAGTGCACCAGATAGCAATCAGCCCCAGCATTTT

D: -
J: TRBJ2-1
size: few
V: TRBV20-1
CDR3: CSASHRTNEQFF
DNA: TGCAGTGCTAGTCATCGGACCAATGAGCAGTTCTTC

D: -
J: TRBJ2-2
size: -
V: TRBV25-1
CDR3: CASSKGHQGTGELFF
DNA: TGTGCCAGCAGTAAAGGACATCAGGGTACCGGGGAGCTGTTTTTT

D: -
J: TRBJ2-5
size: -
V: TRBV11-2
CDR3: CASSLDGAWETQYF
DNA: TGTGCCAGCAGCTTAGACGGGGCGTGGGAGACCCAGTACTTC

D: -
J: TRBJ2-3
size: -
V: TRBV2
CDR3: CASSVGTEGDTQYF
DNA: TGTGCCAGCAGTGTCGGGACTGAGGGAGATACGCAGTATTTT

D: -
J: TRBJ1-1
size: few
V: TRBV5-1
CDR3: CASSPSQGTTEAFF
DNA: TGCGCCAGCAGCCCTTCCCAGGGTACCACTGAAGCTTTCTTT

D: -
J: TRBJ1-5
size: -
V: TRBV27
CDR3: CASSLWGAIDQPQHF
DNA: TGTGCCAGCAGTTTATGGGGGGCGATTGATCAGCCCCAGCATTTT

D: TRBD1
J: TRBJ2-7
size: -
V: TRBV12-3/TRBV12-4
CDR3: CASNPQGPSYNEQYF
DNA: TGTGCCAGCAACCCACAGGGGCCGTCCTACAATGAGCAGTACTTC